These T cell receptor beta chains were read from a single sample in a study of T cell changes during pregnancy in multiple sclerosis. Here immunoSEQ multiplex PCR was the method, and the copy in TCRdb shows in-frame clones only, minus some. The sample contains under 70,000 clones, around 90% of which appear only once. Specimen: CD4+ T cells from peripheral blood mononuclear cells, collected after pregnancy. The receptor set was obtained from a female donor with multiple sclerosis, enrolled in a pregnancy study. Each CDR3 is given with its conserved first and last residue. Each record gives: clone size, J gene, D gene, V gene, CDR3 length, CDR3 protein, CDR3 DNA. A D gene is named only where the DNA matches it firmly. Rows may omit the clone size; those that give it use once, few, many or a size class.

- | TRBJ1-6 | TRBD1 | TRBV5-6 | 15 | CASSSLGQAPSPLHF | TGTGCCAGCAGCAGCCTGGGACAGGCTCCTTCACCCCTCCACTTT
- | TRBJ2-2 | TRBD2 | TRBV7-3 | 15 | CASSSPGGSTGELFF | TGTGCCAGCAGCAGCCCCGGGGGGAGCACCGGGGAGCTGTTTTTT
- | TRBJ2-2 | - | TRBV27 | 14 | CASSLFTGTGELFF | TGTGCCAGCAGTTTGTTTACAGGGACCGGGGAGCTGTTTTTT
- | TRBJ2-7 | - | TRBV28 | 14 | CASSETYEQGEQYF | TGTGCCAGCAGCGAAACCTATGAGCAGGGCGAGCAGTACTTC
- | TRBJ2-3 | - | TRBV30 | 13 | CAWSVLGTDTQYF | TGTGCCTGGAGTGTCCTAGGCACAGATACGCAGTATTTT
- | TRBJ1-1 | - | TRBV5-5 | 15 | CASSLKEQGTSRAFF | TGTGCCAGCAGCTTGAAAGAGCAGGGGACGTCTCGAGCTTTCTTT
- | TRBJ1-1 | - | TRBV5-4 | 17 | CASSFVQGGPMNTEAFF | TGTGCCAGCAGCTTCGTGCAGGGTGGTCCCATGAACACTGAAGCTTTCTTT
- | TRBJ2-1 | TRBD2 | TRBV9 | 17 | CASSPRLAGGSYNEQFF | TGTGCCAGCAGCCCCCGACTAGCGGGGGGATCCTACAATGAGCAGTTCTTC
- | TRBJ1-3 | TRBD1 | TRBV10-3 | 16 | CAISELGQGPGNTIYF | TGTGCCATCAGTGAGTTGGGACAGGGCCCTGGAAACACCATATATTTT
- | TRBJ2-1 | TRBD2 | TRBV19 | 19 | CASSPDGLAGFGVYNEQFF | TGTGCCAGTAGTCCCGACGGACTAGCGGGATTTGGGGTTTACAATGAGCAGTTCTTC
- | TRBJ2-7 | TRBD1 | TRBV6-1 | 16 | CASSEAPGTGTYEQYF | TGTGCCAGCAGTGAAGCGCCTGGGACAGGTACCTACGAGCAGTACTTC
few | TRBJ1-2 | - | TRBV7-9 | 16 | CASSLTIGDFGYGYTF | TGTGCCAGCAGCTTAACGATAGGGGACTTTGGCTATGGCTACACCTTC
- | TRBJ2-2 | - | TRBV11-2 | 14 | CASSLGRNTGELFF | TGTGCCAGCAGCTTAGGCAGAAACACCGGGGAGCTGTTTTTT
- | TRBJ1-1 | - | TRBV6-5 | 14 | CASSYSGAGTEAFF | TGTGCCAGCAGTTACTCAGGGGCTGGGACTGAAGCTTTCTTT
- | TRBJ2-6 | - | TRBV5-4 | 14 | CASSVVSGANVLTF | TGTGCCAGCAGTGTAGTTTCCGGGGCCAACGTCCTGACTTTC
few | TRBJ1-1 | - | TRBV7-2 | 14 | CASSLQGRNTEAFF | TGTGCCAGCAGCTTACAGGGGAGGAACACTGAAGCTTTCTTT
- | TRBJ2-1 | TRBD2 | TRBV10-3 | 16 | CAISQRLAGELYEQFF | TGTGCCATCAGCCAAAGACTAGCGGGAGAATTGTATGAGCAGTTCTTC
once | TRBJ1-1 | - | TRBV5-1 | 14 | CASNLDPGAFEAFF | TGCGCCAGCAACTTGGATCCAGGGGCTTTTGAAGCTTTCTTT
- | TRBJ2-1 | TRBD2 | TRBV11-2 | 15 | CASSIAGDPSNEQFF | TGTGCCAGCAGCATAGCGGGAGACCCCTCCAATGAGCAGTTCTTC
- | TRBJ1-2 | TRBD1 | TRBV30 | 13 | CAGLLDRGYGYTF | TGTGCCGGATTATTAGACAGGGGCTATGGCTACACCTTC
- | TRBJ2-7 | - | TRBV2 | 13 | CASTRTVSYEQYF | TGTGCCAGCACCCGGACAGTCTCCTACGAGCAGTACTTC
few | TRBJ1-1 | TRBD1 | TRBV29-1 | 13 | CSVEQGGYTEAFF | TGCAGCGTTGAGCAGGGGGGTTACACTGAAGCTTTCTTT
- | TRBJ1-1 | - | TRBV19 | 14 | CASSIDGGNTEAFF | TGTGCCAGTAGTATAGACGGGGGGAACACTGAAGCTTTCTTT
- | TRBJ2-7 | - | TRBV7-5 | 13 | CVRSLGSSYEQYF | TGTGTCAGAAGCTTAGGGAGCTCCTACGAGCAGTACTTC
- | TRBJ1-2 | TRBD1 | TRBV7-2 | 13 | CASSLQGVYGYTF | TGTGCCAGCAGCTTACAGGGGGTCTATGGCTACACCTTC
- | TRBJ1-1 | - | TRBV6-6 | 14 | CASRDRRAGTEAFF | TGTGCCAGCAGGGATCGGAGGGCGGGCACTGAAGCTTTCTTT
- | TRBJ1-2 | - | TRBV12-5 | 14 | CASGLDSGDYGYTF | TGTGCTAGTGGTTTGGACTCAGGGGACTATGGCTACACCTTC
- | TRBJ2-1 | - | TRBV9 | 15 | CASSPQGGLYNEQFF | TGTGCCAGCAGCCCTCAAGGGGGACTATACAATGAGCAGTTCTTC
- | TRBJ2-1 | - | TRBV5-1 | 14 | CASSLVGGSYEQFF | TGCGCCAGCAGCTTGGTAGGGGGTTCATACGAGCAGTTCTTC
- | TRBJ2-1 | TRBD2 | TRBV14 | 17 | CASSPRTSGTPYNEQFF | TGTGCCAGCAGCCCTCGGACTAGCGGGACCCCCTACAATGAGCAGTTCTTC
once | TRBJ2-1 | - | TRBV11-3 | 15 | CASSLSLGLHNEQFF | TGTGCCAGCAGCTTATCCCTCGGTCTGCACAATGAGCAGTTCTTC
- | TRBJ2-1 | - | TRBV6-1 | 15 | CASSGTPTTGNAQFF | TGTGCCAGCAGTGGCACGCCCACCACGGGGAACGCGCAGTTCTTC
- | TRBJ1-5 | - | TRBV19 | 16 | CASITTPGNSNQPQHF | TGTGCCAGTATCACCACCCCGGGAAATAGCAATCAGCCCCAGCATTTT
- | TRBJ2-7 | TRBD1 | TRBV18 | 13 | CASSPQGAEEQYF | TGTGCCAGCTCACCACAGGGGGCCGAAGAGCAGTACTTC
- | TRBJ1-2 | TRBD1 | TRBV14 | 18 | CASSPPGTGGRINYGYTF | TGTGCCAGCAGCCCTCCCGGGACAGGGGGCAGAATTAACTATGGCTACACCTTC
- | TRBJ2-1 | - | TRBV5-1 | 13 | CASSLSVRDEQFF | TGCGCCAGCAGCTTGAGCGTGCGCGATGAGCAGTTCTTC
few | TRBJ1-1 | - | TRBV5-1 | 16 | CASSWGVGTENTEAFF | TGCGCCAGCAGCTGGGGGGTCGGGACGGAGAACACTGAAGCTTTCTTT
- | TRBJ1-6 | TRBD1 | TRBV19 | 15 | CASSSDRGYNSPLHF | TGTGCCAGTAGTTCGGACAGGGGCTATAATTCACCCCTCCACTTT
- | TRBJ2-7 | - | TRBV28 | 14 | CASSGTPSSYEQYF | TGTGCCAGCAGCGGGACACCGAGCTCCTACGAGCAGTACTTC
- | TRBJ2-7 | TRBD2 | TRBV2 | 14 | CASRGTSGRYEQYF | TGTGCCAGCAGGGGGACTAGCGGGAGATACGAGCAGTACTTC
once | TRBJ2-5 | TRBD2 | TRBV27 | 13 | CASARLASETQYF | TGTGCCAGCGCCAGACTAGCGTCTGAGACCCAGTACTTC
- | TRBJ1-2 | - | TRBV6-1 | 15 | CASSAAGGGTEGYTF | TGTGCCAGCAGTGCGGCTGGGGGAGGGACGGAAGGCTACACCTTC
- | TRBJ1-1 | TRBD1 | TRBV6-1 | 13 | CASSTHRGTEAFF | TGTGCCAGCAGTACCCACAGGGGCACTGAAGCTTTCTTT
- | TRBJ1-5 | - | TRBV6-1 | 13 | CASSGTANQPQHF | TGTGCCAGCAGTGGGACAGCTAATCAGCCCCAGCATTTT
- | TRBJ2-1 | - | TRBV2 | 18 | CASSAEVVRGQTYNEQFF | TGTGCCAGCAGTGCGGAAGTCGTCAGGGGTCAGACGTACAATGAGCAGTTCTTC
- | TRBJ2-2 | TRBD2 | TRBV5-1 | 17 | CASSLVLSGDHTGELFF | TGCGCCAGCAGCTTGGTTCTAAGCGGGGACCACACCGGGGAGCTGTTTTTT
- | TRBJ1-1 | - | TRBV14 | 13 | CASSQSRGTEAFF | TGTGCCAGCAGCCAAAGTCGGGGCACTGAAGCTTTCTTT
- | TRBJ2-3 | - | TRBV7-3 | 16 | CASSLGHRASTDTQYF | TGTGCCAGCAGCTTAGGACACAGGGCTAGCACAGATACGCAGTATTTT
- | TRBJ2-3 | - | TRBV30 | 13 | CAWSANTVRTQYF | TGTGCCTGGAGTGCCAACACCGTCCGAACGCAGTATTTT
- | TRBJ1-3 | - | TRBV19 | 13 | CASSQGTGNTIYF | TGTGCCAGTAGTCAGGGGACTGGAAACACCATATATTTT